This is a list of T cell receptor beta chains from one sample in a study of blood T cells in healthy people across ages. TCRdb re-derived calls from the 5' RACE reads in MiXCR, one entry per CDR3 protein. The data contain 550,000 to 750,000 distinct CDR3 sequences, over 20% of them seen just once; the ten biggest clones take up under 4%. Sequenced sample: blood. These receptors came from a man aged 70-80 years in good health. CDR3s leave out the opening cysteine and the closing phenylalanine or tryptophan.

V gene	CDR3 length	CDR3 protein
TRBV19	9	QSGLAETQY
TRBV28	14	ASSPLSSGPYNEQF
TRBV15	13	ATSSSAGVSGELF
TRBV11-2	13	ASSSSGNPTDTQY
TRBV20-1	12	SATNRRASDTQY
TRBV5-1	15	ASSLISTGTASETQY
TRBV7-9	11	ASSLAYSYEQY
TRBV20-1	13	SARGYRGPGYEQY
TRBV9	14	ASSVDGGAEHNEQF
TRBV6-1	13	ASRTSGSYTGELF
TRBV20-1	13	SARMARRAYNEQF
TRBV12-3/TRBV12-4	12	ASGQRSSYNEQF
TRBV20-1	13	SAVPLRESYNEQF
TRBV19	12	ASSIQQTNTEAF
TRBV7-3	13	ASSSNRENTGELF
TRBV5-1	12	ASVNEASYNEQF
TRBV5-1	10	ASSLDRSEQF
TRBV7-6	14	ASSLGLSGRANEQF
TRBV18	11	ASSPPSGRAQY
TRBV10-2	14	ASRQTEAGAKGTQY
TRBV20-1	11	SALGNLEETQY
TRBV20-1	14	SAKGGRVYSNQPQH
TRBV5-1	12	ASSRRDRANIQY
TRBV18	11	ASSNGHSYEQY
TRBV27	10	ASRDFQETQY
TRBV3-1	13	ASSQGLAVTDTQY
TRBV20-1	13	SARVGRMGSYEQY
TRBV20-1	11	SARRGGNEKLF
TRBV6-6	11	ASSSSNTGGLF
TRBV20-1	11	SAVAGVANEQF
TRBV5-1	13	ASSMGLTSTDTQY
TRBV27	13	ASSTRDSQQETQY
TRBV20-1	12	SARDPLVNTEAF
TRBV6-6	10	ASRTGEETQY
TRBV6-6	12	ASSPSKLTYEQY
TRBV28	12	ASSLVAGVREQY
TRBV20-1	10	SARARVGGYT
TRBV3-1	12	ASSQVSGPYEQY
TRBV20-1	10	SAKGAFYEQY
TRBV6-5	13	ASSYRNQGLYGYT
TRBV11-2	11	ASSAGTAYEQY
TRBV2	13	ASIPGQLSYNEQF
TRBV9	14	ASSPRGGGNAGELF
TRBV28	13	ASSLVDRDNEKLF
TRBV3-1	14	ASSLRLAGGTGELF
TRBV7-2	12	ASSFGRAKNIQY
TRBV6-1	15	ASRRGTSGWNTGELF
TRBV20-1	11	SAREPGQGGYT
TRBV11-2	12	VSSLVLARGTQY
TRBV7-6	11	ASSFDRPETQY
TRBV2	12	ASNPMDRGHERY
TRBV2	11	ASSPGRTGELF
TRBV10-3	13	AIRRGGSVQETQY
TRBV7-3	14	ASSLGPGQGVNEQF
TRBV4-1	12	ASSRQFSGNTIY